These 25 T cell receptor beta chains were sequenced from one sample in a study of identical twins. TCRdb analysed the 5' RACE reads with MiXCR anew, one entry per CDR3 protein. Of about 1.7 million distinct CDR3 sequences in the sample, about 32% were seen once. The material sequenced was cord blood. The receptors were gathered from a newborn girl in good health.

This clonotype was seen many times. This sequence joins TRBV29-1 and TRBJ2-1; 9 nucleotides line up with TRBD1. V was pared by 7 bases and J by 6 bases, with 10 bases of the junction left unmatched. The germline V gene encodes CDR1 SQVTM and CDR2 ANQGSEA. This CDR3 has 14 residues. The CDR3 DNA follows: TGCAGCGGCCGATGGGACAGGGTCACCAATGAGCAGTTCTTC. It codes for CSGRWDRVTNEQFF.

This sequence joins TRBV20-1 and TRBJ1-2, with 7 bases fitting TRBD1. This CDR3 spans 10 amino acids. Germline CDR1 is DFQATT and CDR2 is SNEGSKA (reference sequence). Trimming removed 1 base from V and 14 bases from J; junction bases left unmatched: 4. CDR3 nucleotide sequence: TGCAGTGCTAGAGGACCGGGACAGACCTTC. It translates to CSARGPGQTF.

This clonotype was counted ten times or more. The V gene is TRBV5-1, the J gene TRBJ2-1, with 9 bases that match TRBD1. This CDR3 has 15 residues. Germline V gives CDR1 SGHRS, CDR2 YFSETQ. The J segment lost 6 bases and the V segment lost 0 bases, leaving 4 bases of the junction unmatched. CDR3 region: CASSLGDRAANEQFF. The CDR3 bases are TGCGCCAGCAGCTTGGGGGACAGGGCGGCCAATGAGCAGTTCTTC.

This chain connects TRBV4-1 to TRBJ2-4; possible D gene TRBD1, 6 bases. Judging by the DNA end, TRBJ2-7 fits better; the J call may be wrong. The CDR3 is 15 residues long. Germline V lookup: CDR1 MGHRA, CDR2 YSYEKL. Here the CDR3 reads CASSPRGQGIDEQYF. The CDR3 DNA reads as TGCGCCAGCAGCCCCCGAGGTCAGGGGATCGACGAGCAGTACTTC.

This clonotype was counted a single time. This may be a read error: a much more frequent sequence differs by one nucleotide. V usage is TRBV28 and J usage is TRBJ2-1, with 12 bases identical to TRBD2. The J call could be wrong; TRBJ2-7 is a better fit for the DNA end. The germline CDR1 and CDR2 sequences are MDHEN and SYDVKM. The CDR3 is made up of 15 amino acids. This CDR3 is CASWTSGNSYNEQYF. Written as DNA, the CDR3 is TGTGCCAGCTGGACTAGCGGGAATTCCTACAATGAGCAGTACTTC.

The chain has TRBV4-1 and TRBJ2-1; D perhaps matches TRBD2 (7 bases). The germline V gene has CDR1 MGHRA and CDR2 YSYEKL. This CDR3 is 19 amino acids long. The V end was cut by 0 bases, the J end by 2 bases, with 20 bases between. In DNA form, the CDR3 reads TGCGCCAGCAGCCAAGAGGGGGGGCAAACCGGGACTCCCTACAATGAGCAGTTCTTC. Translating it yields CASSQEGGQTGTPYNEQFF.

This clonotype was seen only a few times. The rearrangement joins TRBV3-1 to TRBJ2-1; D may be TRBD2 (6 bases). This CDR3 is built from 14 residues. Germline V CDR1 and CDR2: LGHDT, YNNKEL (reference sequence). The V end was cut by 1 base, the J end by 6 bases, with 10 bases between. The CDR3 spells CASSQARDFNEQFF. CDR3 nucleotide sequence: TGTGCCAGCAGCCAAGCCCGGGACTTCAATGAGCAGTTCTTC.

The genes are TRBV10-3 and TRBJ1-4; possibly TRBD1 for D (6 bases). Germline V lookup: CDR1 ENHRY, CDR2 SYGVKD. V was shortened by 8 bases and J by 5 bases, with 12 bases between the two germline ends. There are 13 residues in the CDR3. CDR3: CAISHRANEKLFF. DNA for the CDR3: TGTGCCATCTCTCACAGGGCGAATGAAAAACTGTTTTTT.

This clonotype has only a few counts. The chain links TRBV5-1 to TRBJ2-5; no clear D gene. The tail of the sequence fits TRBJ2-7 better, so the J call may be wrong. Germline CDR1 is SGHRS and CDR2 is YFSETQ. The CDR3 is 15 amino acids. The chain's CDR3 is CASSLGVALDTEQYF. The CDR3 nucleotides read TGCGCCAGCAGCTTGGGGGTTGCCTTGGATACCGAGCAGTACTTC.

The chain is built from TRBV7-2 and TRBJ2-3, with 9 bases fitting TRBD1. There are 13 residues in the CDR3. The ends lost 5 bases at V and 5 bases at J; junction bases unmatched: 2. CDR1 SGHTA and CDR2 FQGNSA come from the germline V gene. CDR3 DNA: TGTGCCAGCAGCACGACAGGGGGAGATACGCAGTATTTT. Translated, it gives CASSTTGGDTQYF.

This chain uses TRBV2 with TRBJ2-1, with 10 bases matching TRBD2. Germline-derived CDR1 and CDR2 are SNHLY and FYNNEI. V lost 7 bases to trimming and J lost 6 bases; unmatched junction nucleotides: 12. The CDR3 consists of 16 residues. The CDR3 sequence: CASMISSGRRRNEQFF. The CDR3 nucleotides are TGTGCCAGCATGATCTCTAGCGGGAGACGGCGCAATGAGCAGTTCTTC.

A note on this clonotype: A read error may be the cause here, since a much bigger clone is one base away. V gene TRBV4-1 combines with J gene TRBJ2-1, with D possibly being TRBD1 or TRBD2 (5 bases each). The last part of the DNA fits TRBJ2-7 better; the J call may be wrong. This CDR3 is built from 16 residues. Germline V gives CDR1 MGHRA, CDR2 YSYEKL. In nucleotides, the CDR3 is TGCGCCAGCAGCCAAGCCCCGAGCGGACATTACAATGAGCAGTACTTC. It translates to CASSQAPSGHYNEQYF.

This clonotype was counted many times. V usage is TRBV20-1 and J usage is TRBJ2-3; 8 positions agree with TRBD2. Germline CDR1 DFQATT, CDR2 SNEGSKA (reference sequence). The CDR3 is 14 amino acids. V was pared by 4 bases and J by 4 bases, with 7 bases of the junction left unmatched. CDR3 DNA sequence: TGCAGTGCTATCCGGACTAGCACCCCAGATACGCAGTATTTT. As protein: CSAIRTSTPDTQYF.

The sample holds many counts of this clonotype. V is TRBV6-5 and J is TRBJ2-6; D is perhaps TRBD1 or TRBD2 (5 bases each). V was shortened by 0 bases and J by 1 base, with 7 bases between the two germline ends. CDR3 size: 16 residues. Germline V CDR1 and CDR2: MNHEY, SVGAGI. As DNA, the CDR3 is TGTGCCAGCAGTTACTCGAGGGGATCTGGGGCCAACGTCCTGACTTTC. The encoded protein is CASSYSRGSGANVLTF.

The CDR3 region has the DNA TGTGCCAGCAGCCATACGGGATCGGGACACCCCTATTCACCCCTCCACTTT. Its translation is CASSHTGSGHPYSPLHF. This chain joins TRBV7-9 and TRBJ1-6; tentatively, D is TRBD1 (6 bases). Germline V CDR1 and CDR2: SEHNR, FQNEAQ (reference sequence). The CDR3 runs 17 residues. The V end lost 5 bases, the J end lost 8 bases, and 22 bases lay between the germline ends.

Remarks on this clonotype: One end of the junction does not line up with germline, which may come from a read error. This sequence joins TRBV7-2 and TRBJ1-6; the match to TRBD1 covers 7 bases. CDR1 is SGHTA and CDR2 is FQGNSA in the germline V gene. The CDR3 spans 15 residues. CDR3 residues: CASSLGQGRNSPPHF. In nucleotides, the CDR3 is TGTGCCAGCAGCTTAGGACAGGGCCGAAATTCACCCCCCCACTTT.

Only a few counts were recorded for this clonotype. The chain has TRBV15 and TRBJ2-1; no definite D call. The germline V gene has CDR1 LNHNV and CDR2 YYDKDF (reference sequence). V was trimmed by 1 base and J by 9 bases, leaving 4 bases between them. The CDR3 is made up of 11 amino acids. The CDR3 protein is CATSRAREQFF. In DNA, the CDR3 is TGTGCCACCAGCAGAGCGCGTGAGCAGTTCTTC.

As for this clonotype: At one end the junction does not follow the germline gene, possibly because of a read error. The chain employs TRBV28 and TRBJ1-5; D gene ambiguous. CDR3 length equals 13 residues. Germline V gene sequence: CDR1 MDHEN, CDR2 SYDVKM. CDR3 coding DNA: TGTGCCAGCGGTTTAACAGTAGATCAGCCCCGGCATTTT. Residues: CASGLTVDQPRHF.

The chain links TRBV6-5 to TRBJ1-1, with 9 positions matching TRBD1. J was trimmed by 5 bases and V by 6 bases; bases with no gene match: 4. Germline V gene sequence: CDR1 MNHEY, CDR2 SVGAGI. The CDR3 spans 13 residues. The CDR3 region is CASRGQGMTEAFF. The CDR3 bases are TGTGCCAGCAGAGGACAGGGGATGACTGAAGCTTTCTTT.

The chain has TRBV25-1 and TRBJ2-1; D perhaps matches TRBD1 (7 bases). The CDR3 spans 14 residues. CDR1 and CDR2 from the germline V gene are MGHDK and SYGVNS. Trimming cost V 6 bases and J 6 bases, with 15 bases left between them. The DNA for the CDR3 is TGTGCCAGCAGGGCATACAGGGGAGGCAATGAGCAGTTCTTC. It codes for CASRAYRGGNEQFF.

V and J are TRBV19 and TRBJ1-2; D might be TRBD1 (5 bases). V lost 7 bases, J lost 2 bases, and 11 bases lay in between. The length of the CDR3 is 13 residues. CDR1 and CDR2 (germline): LNHDA, SQIVND (reference sequence). The CDR3 region is CASTSQENYGYTF. For the CDR3, the DNA is TGTGCCAGTACTTCACAGGAGAACTATGGCTACACCTTC.

The chain combines TRBV4-1 with TRBJ2-7; D perhaps matches TRBD2 (6 bases). The DNA end lines up better with TRBJ2-5; the J call may be wrong. This CDR3 is built from 14 residues. CDR1 and CDR2 (germline): MGHRA, YSYEKL. CDR3 nucleotide sequence: TGCGCCAGCAGGGGGCCGGGACTGGAAGAGACCCAGTACTTC. As protein: CASRGPGLEETQYF.

This clonotype has only a few counts. The chain uses TRBV7-2 and TRBJ2-1; TRBD2 agrees at 7 bases. This CDR3 is built from 16 residues. CDR1 SGHTA and CDR2 FQGNSA come from the germline V gene. Trimming cost V 1 base and J 4 bases; bases outside gene matches: 7. The CDR3 nucleotides read TGTGCCAGCAGCTTAGTGTCGGGACTAAATTACAATGAGCAGTTCTTC. Amino acid sequence: CASSLVSGLNYNEQFF.

The sample holds a few counts of this clonotype. The rearrangement joins TRBV20-1 to TRBJ2-7, with D unresolved. With 2 bases removed from V and 3 bases from J, the gap between germline ends came to 14 bases. The CDR3 extends over 14 amino acids. Germline CDR1 is DFQATT and CDR2 is SNEGSKA (reference sequence). CDR3 sequence (DNA): TGCAGTGCTAGACAAACGGGCACGCTCTACGAGCAGTACTTC. Translated, it gives CSARQTGTLYEQYF.

The chain is built from TRBV6-6 and TRBJ1-4, with D uncertain. V gave up 0 bases and J gave up 8 bases, with 16 bases separating them. Germline V gene lookup returns CDR1 MNHNY and CDR2 SVGAGI (reference sequence). The CDR3 consists of 16 residues. This CDR3 is CASSYSTPSLTEKLFF. The CDR3 nucleotides are TGTGCCAGCAGTTACTCAACCCCATCTCTTACGGAAAAACTGTTTTTT.